Shown below are 29 T cell receptor beta chains from a single sample sequenced in a study of early T cells in non-severe SARS-CoV-2 infection. TCRdb itself ran the 5' RACE reads through MiXCR, one entry per CDR3 protein. The table includes tens of thousands of distinct CDR3 sequences, 6.5% to 7.5% detected once. Sequenced material: whole blood, taken at baseline. The receptors derive from an adult who was a healthcare worker with PCR-confirmed SARS-CoV-2 infection or an uninfected control (not recorded which).

This clonotype showed up many times. The rearrangement joins TRBV14 to TRBJ2-2; D is unclear. Trimming stripped 2 bases from V and 5 bases from J, with 9 bases between. CDR1 and CDR2 (germline): SGHDN, FVKESK. The CDR3 covers 14 residues. CDR3 sequence reads: CASSQQVRTGELFF. The CDR3 nucleotides read TGTGCCAGCAGCCAACAGGTTCGGACCGGGGAGCTGTTTTTT.

The V gene is TRBV18, the J gene TRBJ1-1; 9 bases agree with TRBD1. The CDR3 length is 17 residues. Trimming took 6 bases from V and 0 from J; bases not matched to a gene: 11. Germline loops: CDR1 KGHSH, CDR2 LQKENI. The chain's CDR3 is CASSLRQGVEMNTEAFF. CDR3 coding DNA: TGTGCCAGCTCTTTACGACAGGGGGTGGAAATGAACACTGAAGCTTTCTTT.

This clonotype has ten or more counts. The chain recombines TRBV27 with TRBJ2-6; D is undetermined. The V and J ends lost 4 bases and 0 bases respectively, with 13 bases between them. CDR1 MNHEY and CDR2 SMNVEV come from the germline V gene (reference sequence). The CDR3 totals 17 residues. CDR3 amino acids: CASSSRPPYSGANVLTF. The CDR3 DNA sequence: TGTGCCAGCAGTTCCCGCCCTCCATACTCTGGGGCCAACGTCCTGACTTTC.

This clonotype occurred many times. The V gene is TRBV7-2, the J gene TRBJ1-2, with a possible D match to TRBD1 (5 bases). CDR1 is SGHTA and CDR2 is FQGNSA in the germline V gene. The CDR3 contains 14 residues. V was pared by 1 base and J by 3 bases, with 9 bases between. The CDR3 nucleotides are TGTGCCAGCAGCTTAGGTGGGGACTACTATGGCTACACCTTC. Translated: CASSLGGDYYGYTF.

The chain employs TRBV7-2 and TRBJ1-5; no definite D call. The CDR3 runs to 15 residues. Trimming shortened V by 0 bases and J by 3 bases, and 9 bases separated the two germline ends. Germline loops: CDR1 SGHTA, CDR2 FQGNSA. Here the CDR3 reads CASSLAGSLNQPQHF. The DNA for the CDR3 is TGTGCCAGCAGCTTAGCGGGCAGCCTCAATCAGCCCCAGCATTTT.

The chain is built from TRBV7-3 and TRBJ2-1, with D maybe TRBD2 (6 bases). From germline, CDR1 is SGHTA and CDR2 FQGTGA. V lost 5 bases and J lost 13, with 18 bases in between. CDR3 length equals 13 residues. Here the CDR3 reads CASSPAGRGSQFF. CDR3 DNA sequence: TGTGCCAGCAGCCCCGCGGGACGGGGATCTCAGTTCTTC.

This clonotype showed up many times. The chain joins TRBV4-3 to TRBJ2-1; perhaps D is TRBD1 or TRBD2 (6 bases each). This CDR3 comprises 14 residues. Germline V gives CDR1 LGHNA, CDR2 YSLEER. Trimming shortened V by 2 bases and J by 13 bases, and 18 bases separated the two germline ends. The CDR3 sequence is CASSQNSFLGGQFF. The CDR3 DNA reads as TGCGCCAGCAGCCAAAACTCTTTTTTGGGGGGCCAGTTCTTC.

This clonotype was recorded many times. The chain has TRBV5-1 and TRBJ2-7, with D tentatively TRBD1 or TRBD2 (5 bases each). V lost 1 base to trimming and J lost 3 bases, with 14 bases between them. This CDR3 contains 15 residues. Germline CDR1 SGHRS, CDR2 YFSETQ. The CDR3: CASSLSAGTYYEQYF. In nucleotides, the CDR3 is TGCGCCAGCAGCTTGTCCGCAGGGACCTACTACGAGCAGTACTTC.

The chain uses TRBV6-5 and TRBJ1-5; no definite D call. Germline CDR1 reads MNHEY; CDR2 reads SVGAGI. The CDR3 totals 14 residues. Trimming removed 0 bases from V and 5 bases from J, with 8 bases in between. DNA for the CDR3: TGTGCCAGCAGTTACTCGTACGGGGATCAGCCCCAGCATTTT. It specifies CASSYSYGDQPQHF.

This clonotype came up many times. This rearrangement joins TRBV4-3 to TRBJ2-3, with 11 bases that match TRBD2. V gave up 4 bases and J gave up 4 bases; unmatched junction bases: 4. From germline, CDR1 is LGHNA and CDR2 YSLEER. The CDR3 runs to 15 residues. DNA for the CDR3: TGCGCCAGCAGCCGGGCGGGACTAGCGGCAGATACGCAGTATTTT. Translated, it gives CASSRAGLAADTQYF.

At least ten counts were recorded for this clonotype. The chain is built from TRBV27 and TRBJ1-1; a possible D gene is TRBD1 (5 bases). CDR1 and CDR2 (germline): MNHEY, SMNVEV (reference sequence). The CDR3 is 16 residues long. The V gene lost 2 bases and the J gene lost 3 bases, with 16 bases spanning the gap. CDR3 in DNA: TGTGCCAGCAGTTTACGGGGCGTCAGGGCGGACACTGAAGCTTTCTTT. Translation gives CASSLRGVRADTEAFF.

This clonotype was observed at least ten times. This rearrangement joins TRBV12-5 to TRBJ1-2; D call uncertain. The CDR3 is 14 amino acids. With 3 bases removed from V and 8 bases from J, the gap between germline ends came to 16 bases. Germline CDR1 and CDR2: LGHNT and FRNRAP. The CDR3 sequence: CASGFSAEPGGYTF. The CDR3 DNA reads TGTGCTAGTGGTTTCTCGGCAGAGCCGGGGGGCTACACCTTC.

At least ten counts were recorded for this clonotype. This rearrangement joins TRBV7-9 to TRBJ2-3, with D maybe TRBD1 (5 bases). V lost 1 base and J lost 0, with 5 bases in between. CDR1 and CDR2 (germline): SEHNR, FQNEAQ (reference sequence). The CDR3 extends over 14 amino acids. As DNA, the CDR3 is TGTGCCAGCAGCTTAGGACAGAGCACAGATACGCAGTATTTT. It translates to CASSLGQSTDTQYF.

A note on this clonotype: Given a much more abundant clone one base away, this may be a read error. This chain links TRBV7-2 with TRBJ2-1; D unresolved. This CDR3 spans 15 amino acids. Germline V gives CDR1 SGHTA, CDR2 FQGNSA. The CDR3 sequence: CVSSLDFSAYNEQFF. The CDR3 DNA reads TGTGTCAGCAGCTTAGACTTCTCCGCGTACAATGAGCAGTTCTTC.

This clonotype appeared a few times. This chain uses TRBV14 with TRBJ2-7; 10 bases fit TRBD1. Germline V gene sequence: CDR1 SGHDN, CDR2 FVKESK. After removal of 2 bases from V and 6 bases from J, the junction contained 10 bases not matched to a gene. The CDR3 runs 16 residues. As DNA, the CDR3 is TGTGCCAGCAGCCAAAAACCCAGACAGGGGGCTTTCGAGCAGTACTTC. It encodes CASSQKPRQGAFEQYF.

This clonotype was picked up many times. A read error may produce the germline difference seen at one junction end. The chain joins TRBV11-2 to TRBJ1-5; TRBD1 aligns across 12 bases. The CDR3 has 15 residues. Germline V CDR1 and CDR2: SGHAT, FQNNGV. The DNA for the CDR3 is TGTGCCAGCAGAGACGGGACAGGGGGCAATGAGCCCCAGCATTTT. This encodes CASRDGTGGNEPQHF.

The chain is built from TRBV7-2 and TRBJ2-3; maybe TRBD2 (7 bases). Between the trimmed V and J ends, which lost 8 bases and 0 bases, there was a span of 15 bases. Germline V lookup: CDR1 SGHTA, CDR2 FQGNSA. The CDR3 is made up of 15 amino acids. The CDR3 DNA follows: TGTGCCAGCGGGGGGGCCGGTGGCAGCACAGATACGCAGTATTTT. This gives the protein CASGGAGGSTDTQYF.

Only a few counts were recorded for this clonotype. The V and J genes are TRBV14 and TRBJ2-7; D ambiguous. Germline CDR1 and CDR2: SGHDN and FVKESK. V was trimmed by 1 base and J by 9 bases, leaving 10 bases between them. The CDR3 is 12 amino acids. This CDR3 reads CASSQGFPRQYF. As DNA, the CDR3 is TGTGCCAGCAGCCAAGGTTTCCCCCGGCAGTACTTC.

This clonotype came up many times. This sequence joins TRBV7-2 and TRBJ1-4; D remains ambiguous. V shed 5 bases and J shed 0 bases, with 10 bases lying between them. The CDR3 spans 15 residues. Looked up from germline, CDR1 is SGHTA and CDR2 is FQGNSA. The CDR3 here is CASSRVAATNEKLFF. The CDR3 DNA reads as TGTGCCAGCAGCCGGGTGGCTGCAACTAATGAAAAACTGTTTTTT.

This clonotype was observed at least ten times. The genes are TRBV29-1 and TRBJ1-4; 9 nucleotides match TRBD1. The CDR3 has 13 residues. V gave up 7 bases and J gave up 10 bases; unmatched junction bases: 10. Germline CDR1 SQVTM, CDR2 ANQGSEA. DNA for the CDR3: TGCAGCGGGCGATGGGACAGGGAAGGAAAACTGTTTTTT. This sequence encodes CSGRWDREGKLFF.

This clonotype appeared many times. The chain links TRBV16 to TRBJ1-4, with TRBD1 as a possible D gene (5 bases). In germline, CDR1 is KGHSY, CDR2 FQNENV. The V gene lost 4 bases and the J gene lost 1 base, with 10 bases spanning the gap. The CDR3 runs 15 residues. The CDR3 reads CASSPPTVTNEKLFF. The DNA of the CDR3 is TGTGCCAGCAGCCCGCCGACAGTAACTAATGAAAAACTGTTTTTT.

The chain recombines TRBV30 with TRBJ2-5; 13 nucleotides line up with TRBD2. The ends lost 4 bases at V and 2 bases at J; junction bases unmatched: 4. The CDR3 loop spans 15 amino acids. Germline lookup yields CDR1 GTSNPN and CDR2 SVGIG (reference sequence). In DNA form, the CDR3 reads TGTGCCTGGACGACTAGCGGGGGGCAGCAAGAGACCCAGTACTTC. Translated, it gives CAWTTSGGQQETQYF.

This clonotype was detected only a few times. The chain combines TRBV7-9 with TRBJ2-2; 8 nucleotides line up with TRBD1. Germline lookup yields CDR1 SEHNR and CDR2 FQNEAQ (reference sequence). The CDR3 loop spans 16 amino acids. With 5 bases clipped from V and 2 bases from J, the junction kept 7 bases outside the gene matches. In DNA form, the CDR3 reads TGTGCCAGCAGCCGCGGGACAGGCGATAACACCGGGGAGCTGTTTTTT. This encodes CASSRGTGDNTGELFF. The variable domain in full, with the rest retrieved from reference TRBV7-9 and TRBJ2-2, is DTGVSQNPRHKITKRGQNVTFRCDPISEHNRLYWYRQTLGQGPEFLTYFQNEAQLEKSRLLSDRFSAERPKGSFSTLEIQRTEQGDSAMYLCASSRGTGDNTGELFFGEGSRLTVL.

This clonotype was counted ten times or more. The chain employs TRBV20-1 and TRBJ1-1; the D is unclear. V was cut by 6 bases and J by 5 bases, with 7 bases left in between. The germline V gene has CDR1 DFQATT and CDR2 SNEGSKA (reference sequence). This CDR3 region has 10 residues. The CDR3: CSAIRTEAFF. The CDR3 nucleotides are TGCAGTGCCATCCGGACTGAAGCTTTCTTT.

The chain couples TRBV7-9 to TRBJ2-5; 9 bases are shared with TRBD1. V shed 3 bases, J shed 13 bases, and the junction held 6 bases outside the gene matches. This CDR3 comprises 12 residues. Germline V CDR1 and CDR2: SEHNR, FQNEAQ (reference sequence). The CDR3, as DNA: TGTGCCAGCAGCTTTGAGGACAGGGGATGGTACTTC. This codes for CASSFEDRGWYF. The whole variable domain, filled in from reference TRBV7-9 and TRBJ2-5, reads DTGVSQNPRHKITKRGQNVTFRCDPISEHNRLYWYRQTLGQGPEFLTYFQNEAQLEKSRLLSDRFSAERPKGSFSTLEIQRTEQGDSAMYLCASSFEDRGWYFGPGTRLLVL.

This clonotype was detected many times. The V call is TRBV28, the J call TRBJ1-1; no definite D call. Germline V gives CDR1 MDHEN, CDR2 SYDVKM. V was cut by 2 bases and J by 1 base, with 8 bases left in between. CDR3 length: 14 residues. Written as DNA, the CDR3 is TGTGCCAGCAGTTTACACAGTTCGAACACTGAAGCTTTCTTT. It codes for CASSLHSSNTEAFF.

This chain's CDR3 is CASSLGGDPNTEAFF. The CDR3 DNA is TGTGCCAGCAGCTTAGGGGGGGATCCAAACACTGAAGCTTTCTTT. This rearrangement joins TRBV7-9 to TRBJ1-1; D may be TRBD1 (5 bases). The CDR3 consists of 15 residues. The V and J ends lost 1 base and 2 bases respectively, with 11 bases between them. The germline V gene has CDR1 SEHNR and CDR2 FQNEAQ (reference sequence). Supplemented by reference TRBV7-9 and TRBJ1-1, the full variable domain reads DTGVSQNPRHKITKRGQNVTFRCDPISEHNRLYWYRQTLGQGPEFLTYFQNEAQLEKSRLLSDRFSAERPKGSFSTLEIQRTEQGDSAMYLCASSLGGDPNTEAFFGQGTRLTVV.

This clonotype was counted at least ten times. The V gene is TRBV10-3, the J gene TRBJ2-4; 8 bases are shared with TRBD1. Germline trimming cut 0 bases from V and 8 bases from J; bases unmatched to any gene: 9. CDR1 and CDR2 from the germline V gene are ENHRY and SYGVKD. The CDR3 runs to 16 residues. The CDR3 DNA is TGTGCCATCAGTGAGTCCATGGACAGGGATATTCACATTCAGTACTTC. Its translation: CAISESMDRDIHIQYF.

Many counts were recorded for this clonotype. The chain carries TRBV20-1 and TRBJ1-2; TRBD1 aligns across 9 bases. V gave up 4 bases and J gave up 2 bases; unmatched junction bases: 2. The CDR3 has 13 amino acids. The germline V gene encodes CDR1 DFQATT and CDR2 SNEGSKA (reference sequence). In DNA form, the CDR3 reads TGCAGTGCTACTGGACAGGGGAACTATGGCTACACCTTC. Its protein product is CSATGQGNYGYTF.